These 4 T cell receptor beta chains were all obtained from the same sample, sequenced in a study of blood T cells in healthy people across ages. Then a second PCR, running about 7 to 11 cycles, was carried out with a sample-barcoded 5' primer and a J-beta primer mix. TCRdb re-analysed the 5' RACE reads in MiXCR, keeping a single row per CDR3 protein. The sample carries some 900,000 distinct CDR3 sequences, roughly 52% recorded once. Sequencing was carried out using blood. The origin of the receptors is a man aged 30 to 45 in good health.

This clonotype was observed a handful of times. The J gene is TRBJ2-7, the V gene TRBV4-1; 7 bases line up with TRBD2. V lost 3 bases and J lost 7; bases outside the gene matches: 21. Germline V gives CDR1 MGHRA, CDR2 YSYEKL. CDR3 length: 18 residues. For the CDR3, the DNA is TGCGCCAGCAGCCACCCCCTGGGTGGACGGGGGGACTACAATGAGCAGTACTTC. Translation: CASSHPLGGRGDYNEQYF.

The CDR3 reads CASSRDWAGELFF. CDR3 nucleotides: TGTGCCAGCTCGCGGGATTGGGCCGGGGAGCTGTTTTTT. The rearrangement joins TRBV7-2 to TRBJ2-2, with a tentative D call TRBD2 (6 bases). Germline lookup yields CDR1 SGHTA and CDR2 FQGNSA. Trimming stripped 8 bases from V and 6 bases from J, with 13 bases between. This CDR3 has 13 amino acids.

The chain joins TRBV21-1 to TRBJ2-4; TRBD2 reflects the table's D call only, with no check against the DNA. TRBJ2-5 explains the end of the DNA better; the J call may be wrong. TRBV21-1 constitutes a pseudogene. CDR3 size: 12 residues. The CDR3 bases are TGTGCCAGCCACGGGAGGTCAAGGACCCAGTACTTC. It translates to CASHGRSRTQYF.

This clonotype was seen many times. The genes are TRBV12-3 or TRBV12-4 and TRBJ2-1; D not certain. CDR3 length: 12 amino acids. V shed 6 bases and J shed 6 bases, with 9 bases lying between them. In DNA form, the CDR3 reads TGTGCCAGCAGCGCTGGAATCAATGAGCAGTTCTTC. The encoded protein is CASSAGINEQFF.